The clone carrying this TCR beta chain was counted only a few times. The antigen is unknown. The data originate from a study of cytomegalovirus exposure and HLA in healthy donors. Overall study findings and caveats: Three chains linked to CMV were shown in vitro to be specific for CMV antigens.

The PCR had 60 Vbeta and 13 Jbeta primers. The method was immunoSEQ multiplex PCR; TCRdb's version includes in-frame clones alone and lacks a portion of them. The repertoire consists of 100,000 or so clones, with roughly 15% occurring once and the leading ten covering about 0.79%. The V gene's germline CDR1 is SGHRS and CDR2 YFSETQ. The CDR3 covers 17 residues. V shed 3 bases and J 2 bases; nucleotides not matched to a gene: 8. V is TRBV5-1 and J is TRBJ2-1; 10 bases map to TRBD1. The receptor was derived from a female donor in good health and CMV-seronegative. The sequenced sample was PBMCs. The CDR3 reads CASSSSAGTGAYNEQFF. CDR3 coding DNA: TGCGCCAGCAGCTCCTCGGCCGGGACAGGGGCCTACAATGAGCAGTTCTTC.